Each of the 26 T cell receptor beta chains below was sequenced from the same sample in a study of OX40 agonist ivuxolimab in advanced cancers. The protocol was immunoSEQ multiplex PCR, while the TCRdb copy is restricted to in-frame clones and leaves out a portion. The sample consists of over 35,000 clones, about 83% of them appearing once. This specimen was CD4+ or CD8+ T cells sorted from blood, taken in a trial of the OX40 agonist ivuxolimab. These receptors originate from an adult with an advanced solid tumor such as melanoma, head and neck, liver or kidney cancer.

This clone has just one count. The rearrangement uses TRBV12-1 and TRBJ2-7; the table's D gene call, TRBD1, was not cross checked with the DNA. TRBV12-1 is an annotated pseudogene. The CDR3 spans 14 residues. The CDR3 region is CASSIDRVSYEQYF. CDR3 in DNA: TGTGCCAGCAGCATCGACAGGGTCAGCTACGAGCAGTACTTC.

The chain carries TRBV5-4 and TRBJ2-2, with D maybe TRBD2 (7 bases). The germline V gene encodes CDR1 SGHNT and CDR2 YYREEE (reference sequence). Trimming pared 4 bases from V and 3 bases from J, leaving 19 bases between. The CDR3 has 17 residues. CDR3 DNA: TGTGCCAGCAGCACCCCGGAGGGGGGGCCGGACACCGGGGAGCTGTTTTTT. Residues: CASSTPEGGPDTGELFF.

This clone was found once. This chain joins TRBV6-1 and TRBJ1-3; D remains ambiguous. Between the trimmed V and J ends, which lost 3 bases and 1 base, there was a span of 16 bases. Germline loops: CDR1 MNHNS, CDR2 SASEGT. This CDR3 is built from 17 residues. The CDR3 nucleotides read TGTGCCAGCAGTGATACGACATCTCTGGGATCTGGAAACACCATATATTTT. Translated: CASSDTTSLGSGNTIYF.

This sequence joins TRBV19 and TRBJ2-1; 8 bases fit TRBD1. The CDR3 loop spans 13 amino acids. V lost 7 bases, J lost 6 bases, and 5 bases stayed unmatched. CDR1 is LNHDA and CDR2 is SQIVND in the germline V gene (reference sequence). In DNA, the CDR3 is TGTGCCAGTACCCGACAGGGGTTCAATGAGCAGTTCTTC. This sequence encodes CASTRQGFNEQFF.

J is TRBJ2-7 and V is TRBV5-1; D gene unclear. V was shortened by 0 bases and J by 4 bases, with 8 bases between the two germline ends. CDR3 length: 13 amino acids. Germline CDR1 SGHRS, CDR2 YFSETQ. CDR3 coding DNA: TGCGCCAGCAGCTTGGGACAAATTTACGAGCAGTACTTC. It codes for CASSLGQIYEQYF.

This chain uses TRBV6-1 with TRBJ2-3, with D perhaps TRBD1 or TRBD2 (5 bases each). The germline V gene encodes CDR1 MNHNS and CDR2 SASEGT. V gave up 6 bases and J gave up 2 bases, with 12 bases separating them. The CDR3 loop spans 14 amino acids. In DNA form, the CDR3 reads TGTGCCAGCAGGAGGAGTGGGACCACAGATACGCAGTATTTT. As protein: CASRRSGTTDTQYF.

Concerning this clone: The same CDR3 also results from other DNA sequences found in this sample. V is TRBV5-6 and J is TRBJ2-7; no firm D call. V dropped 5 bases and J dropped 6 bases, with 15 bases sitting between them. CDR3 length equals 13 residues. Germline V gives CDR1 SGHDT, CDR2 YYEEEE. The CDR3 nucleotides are TGTGCCAGCAGTTTGTACTCGGCCGGCGAGCAGTACTTC. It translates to CASSLYSAGEQYF.

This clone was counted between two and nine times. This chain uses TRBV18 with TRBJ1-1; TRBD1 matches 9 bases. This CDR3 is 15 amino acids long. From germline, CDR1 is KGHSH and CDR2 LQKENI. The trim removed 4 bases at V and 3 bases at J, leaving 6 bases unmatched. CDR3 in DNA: TGTGCCAGCTCACTGGGACAGGGTAGGGACACTGAAGCTTTCTTT. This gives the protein CASSLGQGRDTEAFF.

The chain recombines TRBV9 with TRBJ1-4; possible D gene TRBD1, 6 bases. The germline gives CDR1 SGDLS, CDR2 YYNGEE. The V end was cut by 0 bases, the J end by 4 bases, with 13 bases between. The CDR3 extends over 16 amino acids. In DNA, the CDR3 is TGTGCCAGCAGCGTAGCTACCGGGGACAATAATGAAAAACTGTTTTTT. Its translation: CASSVATGDNNEKLFF.

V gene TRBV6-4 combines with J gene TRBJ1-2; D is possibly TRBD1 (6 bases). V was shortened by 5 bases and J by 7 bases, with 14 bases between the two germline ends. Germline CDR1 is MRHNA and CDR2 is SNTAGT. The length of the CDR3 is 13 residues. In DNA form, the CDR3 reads TGTGCCAGCAGTACCACAGGGATGGGTGGCTACACCTTC. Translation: CASSTTGMGGYTF.

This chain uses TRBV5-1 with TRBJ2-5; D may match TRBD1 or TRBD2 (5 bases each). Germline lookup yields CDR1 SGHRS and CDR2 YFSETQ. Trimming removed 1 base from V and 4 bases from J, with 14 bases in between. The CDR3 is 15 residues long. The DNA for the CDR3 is TGCGCCAGCAGCTTGTGGGGGACGAATTTAGAGACCCAGTACTTC. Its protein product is CASSLWGTNLETQYF.

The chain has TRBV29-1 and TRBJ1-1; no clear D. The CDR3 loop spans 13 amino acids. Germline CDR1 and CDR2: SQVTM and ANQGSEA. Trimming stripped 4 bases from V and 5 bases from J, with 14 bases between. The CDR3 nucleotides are TGCAGCGTTGCGAAAGCCCGAGGGACTGAAGCTTTCTTT. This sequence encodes CSVAKARGTEAFF.

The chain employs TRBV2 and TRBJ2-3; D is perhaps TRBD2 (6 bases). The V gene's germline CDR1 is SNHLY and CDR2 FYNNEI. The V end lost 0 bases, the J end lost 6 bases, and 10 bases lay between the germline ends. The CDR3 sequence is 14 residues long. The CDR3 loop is CASSEALARDTQYF. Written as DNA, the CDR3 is TGTGCCAGCAGTGAAGCACTAGCTAGGGATACGCAGTATTTT.

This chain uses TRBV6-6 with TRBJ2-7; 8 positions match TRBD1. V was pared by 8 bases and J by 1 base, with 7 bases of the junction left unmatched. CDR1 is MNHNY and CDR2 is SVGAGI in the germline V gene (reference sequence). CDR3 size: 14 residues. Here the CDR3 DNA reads TGTGCCAGCGTTGGAAGGGACAGGTCCTACGAGCAGTACTTC. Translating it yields CASVGRDRSYEQYF.

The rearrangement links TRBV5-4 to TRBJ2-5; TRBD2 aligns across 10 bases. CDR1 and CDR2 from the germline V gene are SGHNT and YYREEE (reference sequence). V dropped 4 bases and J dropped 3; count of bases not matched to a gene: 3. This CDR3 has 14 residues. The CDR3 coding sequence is TGTGCCAGCAGCACCCTAGCGGGGGAAGAGACCCAGTACTTC. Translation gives CASSTLAGEETQYF.

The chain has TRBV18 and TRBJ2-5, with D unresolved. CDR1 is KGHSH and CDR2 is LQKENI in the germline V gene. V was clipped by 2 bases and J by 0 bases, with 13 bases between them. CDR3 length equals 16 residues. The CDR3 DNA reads TGTGCCAGCTCACCAAACCGCCGTAACAACCAAGAGACCCAGTACTTC. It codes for CASSPNRRNNQETQYF. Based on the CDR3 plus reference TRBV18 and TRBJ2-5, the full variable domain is NAGVMQNPRHLVRRRGQEARLRCSPMKGHSHVYWYRQLPEEGLKFMVYLQKENIIDESGMPKERFSAEFPKEGPSILRIQQVVRGDSAAYFCASSPNRRNNQETQYFGPGTRLLVL.

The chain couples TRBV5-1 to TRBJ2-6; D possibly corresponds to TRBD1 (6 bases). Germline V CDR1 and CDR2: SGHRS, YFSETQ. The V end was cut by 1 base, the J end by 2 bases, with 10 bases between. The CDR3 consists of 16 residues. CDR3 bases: TGCGCCAGCAGCTTGACGGGGACAACTGGGGCCAACGTCCTGACTTTC. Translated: CASSLTGTTGANVLTF.

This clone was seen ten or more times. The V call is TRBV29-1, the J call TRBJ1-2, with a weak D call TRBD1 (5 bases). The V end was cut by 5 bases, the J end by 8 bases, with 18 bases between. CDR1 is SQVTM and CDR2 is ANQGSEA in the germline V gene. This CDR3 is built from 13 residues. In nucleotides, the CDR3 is TGCAGCGTTCACGAGGACAAGGGAATCGGCTACACCTTC. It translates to CSVHEDKGIGYTF.

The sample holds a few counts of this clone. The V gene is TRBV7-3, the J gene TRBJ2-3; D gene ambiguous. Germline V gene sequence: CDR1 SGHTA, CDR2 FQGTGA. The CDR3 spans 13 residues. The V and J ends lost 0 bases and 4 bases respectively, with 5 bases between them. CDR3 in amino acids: CASSLTMADTQYF. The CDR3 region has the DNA TGTGCCAGCAGCTTAACGATGGCAGATACGCAGTATTTT.

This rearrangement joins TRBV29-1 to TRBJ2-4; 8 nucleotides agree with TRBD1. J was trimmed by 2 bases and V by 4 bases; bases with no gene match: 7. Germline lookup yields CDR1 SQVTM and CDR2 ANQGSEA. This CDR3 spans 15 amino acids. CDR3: CSVATGQGSKNIQYF. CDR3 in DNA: TGCAGCGTTGCCACAGGACAGGGCTCCAAAAACATTCAGTACTTC.

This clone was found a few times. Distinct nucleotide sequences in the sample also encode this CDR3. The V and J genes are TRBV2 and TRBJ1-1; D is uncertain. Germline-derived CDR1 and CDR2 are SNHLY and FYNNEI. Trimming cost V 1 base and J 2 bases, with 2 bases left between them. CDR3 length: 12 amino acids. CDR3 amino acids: CASSEGNTEAFF. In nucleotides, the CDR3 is TGTGCCAGCAGTGAAGGTAACACTGAAGCTTTCTTT.

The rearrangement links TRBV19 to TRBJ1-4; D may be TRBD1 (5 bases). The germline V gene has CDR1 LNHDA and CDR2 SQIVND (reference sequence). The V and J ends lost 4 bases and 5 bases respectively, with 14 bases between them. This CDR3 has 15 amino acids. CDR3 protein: CASSNPGTQNEKLFF. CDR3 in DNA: TGTGCCAGTAGTAATCCCGGGACCCAGAATGAAAAACTGTTTTTT.

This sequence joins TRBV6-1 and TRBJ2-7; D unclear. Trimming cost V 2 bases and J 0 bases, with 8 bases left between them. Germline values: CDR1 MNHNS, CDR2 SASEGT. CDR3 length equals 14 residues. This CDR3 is CASSEPGSSYEQYF. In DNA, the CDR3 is TGTGCCAGCAGTGAACCAGGTAGCTCCTACGAGCAGTACTTC.

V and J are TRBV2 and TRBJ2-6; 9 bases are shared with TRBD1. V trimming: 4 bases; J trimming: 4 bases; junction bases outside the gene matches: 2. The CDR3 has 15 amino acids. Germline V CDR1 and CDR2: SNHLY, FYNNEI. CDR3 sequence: CASSGQGGGANVLTF. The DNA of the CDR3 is TGTGCCAGCAGTGGACAGGGGGGCGGGGCCAACGTCCTGACTTTC. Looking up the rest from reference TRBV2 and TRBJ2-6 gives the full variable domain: EPEVTQTPSHQVTQMGQEVILRCVPISNHLYFYWYRQILGQKVEFLVSFYNNEISEKSEIFDDQFSVERPDGSNFTLKIRSTKLEDSAMYFCASSGQGGGANVLTFGAGSRLTVL.

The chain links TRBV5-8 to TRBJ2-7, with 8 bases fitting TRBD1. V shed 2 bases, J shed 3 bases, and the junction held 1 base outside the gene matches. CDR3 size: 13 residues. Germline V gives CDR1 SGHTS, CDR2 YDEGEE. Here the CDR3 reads CASSFTGGYEQYF. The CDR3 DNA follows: TGTGCCAGCAGCTTCACAGGGGGCTACGAGCAGTACTTC.

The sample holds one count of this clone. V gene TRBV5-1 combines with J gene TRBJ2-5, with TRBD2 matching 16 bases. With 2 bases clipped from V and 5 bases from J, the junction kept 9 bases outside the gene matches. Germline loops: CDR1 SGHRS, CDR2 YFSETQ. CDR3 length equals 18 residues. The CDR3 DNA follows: TGCGCCAGCAGCTTTGGGACTAGCGGGAGGGCCCAGGCGGAGACCCAGTACTTC. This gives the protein CASSFGTSGRAQAETQYF.